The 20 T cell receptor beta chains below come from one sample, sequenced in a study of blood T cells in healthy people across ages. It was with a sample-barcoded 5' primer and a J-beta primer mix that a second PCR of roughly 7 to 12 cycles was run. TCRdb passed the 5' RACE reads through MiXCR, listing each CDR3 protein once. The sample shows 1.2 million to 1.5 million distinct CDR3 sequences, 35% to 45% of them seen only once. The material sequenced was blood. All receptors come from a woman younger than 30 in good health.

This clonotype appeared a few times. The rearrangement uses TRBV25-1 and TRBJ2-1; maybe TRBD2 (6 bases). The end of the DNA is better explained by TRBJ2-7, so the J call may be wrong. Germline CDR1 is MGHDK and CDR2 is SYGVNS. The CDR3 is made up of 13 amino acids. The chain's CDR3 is CASSEPGDNEQYF. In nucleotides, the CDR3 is TGTGCCAGCAGTGAACCGGGGGATAATGAGCAGTACTTC.

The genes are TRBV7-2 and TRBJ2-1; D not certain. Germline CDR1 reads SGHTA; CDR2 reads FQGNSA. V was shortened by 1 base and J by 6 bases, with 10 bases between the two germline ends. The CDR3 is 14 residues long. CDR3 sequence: CASSLEYTANEQFF. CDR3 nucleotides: TGTGCCAGCAGCTTAGAGTACACGGCCAATGAGCAGTTCTTC.

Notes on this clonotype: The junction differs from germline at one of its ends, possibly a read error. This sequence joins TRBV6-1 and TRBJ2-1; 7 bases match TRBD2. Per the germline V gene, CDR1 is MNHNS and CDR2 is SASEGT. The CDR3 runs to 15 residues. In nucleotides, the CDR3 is TGTGCCAGCAGTGTCGGGGCTAGCGGTCACAATGAGCAGGTCTTC. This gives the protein CASSVGASGHNEQVF.

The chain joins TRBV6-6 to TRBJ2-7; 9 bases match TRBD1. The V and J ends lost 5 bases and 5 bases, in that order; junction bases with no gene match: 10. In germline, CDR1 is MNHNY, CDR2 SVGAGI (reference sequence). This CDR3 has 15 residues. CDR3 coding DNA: TGTGCCAGCAGTCGATCTGACAGGGGGATTCACGAGCAGTACTTC. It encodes CASSRSDRGIHEQYF.

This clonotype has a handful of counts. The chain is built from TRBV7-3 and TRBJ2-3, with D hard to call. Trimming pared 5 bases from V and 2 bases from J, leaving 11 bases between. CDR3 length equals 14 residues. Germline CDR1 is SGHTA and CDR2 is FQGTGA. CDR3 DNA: TGTGCCAGCAGCAGTGCCCGCCTCACAGATACGCAGTATTTT. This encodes CASSSARLTDTQYF.

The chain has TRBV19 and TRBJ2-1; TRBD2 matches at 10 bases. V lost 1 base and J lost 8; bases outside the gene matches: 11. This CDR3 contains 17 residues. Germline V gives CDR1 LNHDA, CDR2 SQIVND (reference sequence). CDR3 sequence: CASSIGGRTSGFDEQFF. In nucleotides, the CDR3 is TGTGCCAGTAGTATAGGAGGTCGGACTAGCGGATTCGATGAGCAGTTCTTC.

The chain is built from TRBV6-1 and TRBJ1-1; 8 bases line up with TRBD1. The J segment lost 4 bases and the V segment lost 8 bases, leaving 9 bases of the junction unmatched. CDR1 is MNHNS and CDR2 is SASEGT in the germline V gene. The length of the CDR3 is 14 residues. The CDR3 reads CASQKQGGSTEAFF. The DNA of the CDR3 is TGTGCCAGCCAGAAACAGGGGGGGTCCACTGAAGCTTTCTTT.

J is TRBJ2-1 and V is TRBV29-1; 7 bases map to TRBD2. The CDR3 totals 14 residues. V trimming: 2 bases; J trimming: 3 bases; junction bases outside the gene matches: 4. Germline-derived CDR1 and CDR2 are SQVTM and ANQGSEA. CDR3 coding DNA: TGCAGCGTTGAAAAAGCGGGAAGCTACAATGAGCAGTTCTTC. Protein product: CSVEKAGSYNEQFF.

The CDR3 DNA sequence: TGTGCCAGCAGTCTAACCCCCGGGACTAGCATTTACAATGAGCAGTTCTTC. This sequence encodes CASSLTPGTSIYNEQFF. V is TRBV7-2 and J is TRBJ2-1, with TRBD2 matching 9 bases. The CDR3 is 17 residues long. After removal of 6 bases from V and 4 bases from J, the junction contained 13 bases not matched to a gene. CDR1 and CDR2 (germline): SGHTA, FQGNSA.

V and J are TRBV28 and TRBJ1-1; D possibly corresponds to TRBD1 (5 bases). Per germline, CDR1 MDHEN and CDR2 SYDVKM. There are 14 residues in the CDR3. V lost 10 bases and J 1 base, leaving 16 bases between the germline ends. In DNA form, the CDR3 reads TGTGCCATAAGCGGGGCAGGTAGGAACACTGAAGCTTTCTTT. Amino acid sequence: CAISGAGRNTEAFF. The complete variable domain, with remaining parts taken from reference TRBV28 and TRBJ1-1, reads DVKVTQSSRYLVKRTGEKVFLECVQDMDHENMFWYRQDPGLGLRLIYFSYDVKMKEKGDIPEGYSVSREKKERFSLILESASTNQTSMYLCAISGAGRNTEAFFGQGTRLTVV.

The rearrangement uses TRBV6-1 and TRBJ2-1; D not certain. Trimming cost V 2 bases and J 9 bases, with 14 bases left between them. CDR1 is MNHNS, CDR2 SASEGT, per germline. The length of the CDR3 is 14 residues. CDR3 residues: CASSESLSQVEQFF. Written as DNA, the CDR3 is TGTGCCAGCAGTGAAAGTTTGTCGCAGGTTGAGCAGTTCTTC.

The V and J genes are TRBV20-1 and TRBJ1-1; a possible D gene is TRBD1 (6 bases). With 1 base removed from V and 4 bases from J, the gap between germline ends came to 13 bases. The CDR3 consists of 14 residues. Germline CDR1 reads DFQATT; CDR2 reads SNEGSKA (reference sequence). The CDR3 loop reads CSARGGGGATEAFF. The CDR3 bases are TGCAGTGCTAGAGGAGGAGGGGGGGCCACTGAAGCTTTCTTT.

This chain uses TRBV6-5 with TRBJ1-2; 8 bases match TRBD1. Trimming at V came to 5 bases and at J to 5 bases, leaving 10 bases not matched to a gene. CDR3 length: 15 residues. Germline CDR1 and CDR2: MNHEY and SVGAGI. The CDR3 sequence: CASSPGQGSMYGYTF. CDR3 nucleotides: TGTGCCAGCAGTCCAGGACAGGGCAGCATGTATGGCTACACCTTC.

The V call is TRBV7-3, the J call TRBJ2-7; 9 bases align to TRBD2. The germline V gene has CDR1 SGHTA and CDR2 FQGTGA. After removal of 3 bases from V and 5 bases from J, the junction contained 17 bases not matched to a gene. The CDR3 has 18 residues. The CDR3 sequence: CASSFRLAAPRDVDEQYF. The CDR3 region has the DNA TGTGCCAGCAGCTTCAGACTAGCGGCCCCGAGGGATGTGGACGAGCAGTACTTC.

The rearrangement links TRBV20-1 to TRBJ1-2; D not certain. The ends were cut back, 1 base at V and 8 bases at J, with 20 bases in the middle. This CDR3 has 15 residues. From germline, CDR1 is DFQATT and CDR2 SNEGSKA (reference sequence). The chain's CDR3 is CSARGRAPVELGYTF. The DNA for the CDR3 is TGCAGTGCTAGAGGTCGGGCGCCAGTCGAATTGGGCTACACCTTC.

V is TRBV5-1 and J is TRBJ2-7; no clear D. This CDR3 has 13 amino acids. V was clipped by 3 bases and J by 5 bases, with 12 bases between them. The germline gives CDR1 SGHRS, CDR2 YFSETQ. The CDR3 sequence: CASSSPRVNEQYF. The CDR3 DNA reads TGCGCCAGCAGCTCCCCCCGGGTAAACGAGCAGTACTTC.

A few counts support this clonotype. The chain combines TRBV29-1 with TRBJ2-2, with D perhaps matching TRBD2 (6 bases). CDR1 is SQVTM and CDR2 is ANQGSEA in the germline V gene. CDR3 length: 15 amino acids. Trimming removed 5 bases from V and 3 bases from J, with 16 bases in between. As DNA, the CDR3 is TGCAGCGTTATACTAGCAGGTGGCGACACCGGGGAGCTGTTTTTT. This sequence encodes CSVILAGGDTGELFF.

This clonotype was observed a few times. The CDR3 DNA is TGTGCCAGCAGGAGGACAGCCTTGAACACTGAAGCTTTCTTT. It yields the protein CASRRTALNTEAFF. V gene TRBV2 combines with J gene TRBJ1-1, with TRBD1 as a possible D gene (6 bases). The CDR3 spans 14 residues. V was shortened by 6 bases and J by 0 bases, with 11 bases between the two germline ends. The germline V gene encodes CDR1 SNHLY and CDR2 FYNNEI.

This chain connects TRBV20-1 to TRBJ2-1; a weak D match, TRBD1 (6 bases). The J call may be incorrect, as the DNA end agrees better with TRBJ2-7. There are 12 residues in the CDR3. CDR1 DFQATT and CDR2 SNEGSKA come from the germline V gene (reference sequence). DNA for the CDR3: TGCAGTGCCGACAGGAACGGCAATGAGCAGTACTTC. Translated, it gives CSADRNGNEQYF.

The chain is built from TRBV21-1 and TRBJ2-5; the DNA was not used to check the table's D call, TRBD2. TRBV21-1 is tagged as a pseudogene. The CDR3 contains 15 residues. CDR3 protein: CASRRRGPVEPLEYF. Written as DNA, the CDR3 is TGTGCCAGCCGTCGACGCGGGCCCGTTGAGCCTCTGGAGTACTTC.